These 19 T cell receptor beta chains were sequenced from one sample in a study of cytomegalovirus exposure and HLA in healthy donors. A multiplex PCR was run with 60 Vbeta primers and 13 Jbeta primers. Profiling relied on immunoSEQ multiplex PCR, and the TCRdb table lists in-frame clones only, not all of them. The data contain about 130,000 clones, around four fifths of them seen just once; the ten biggest clones take up 3.6%. Material for sequencing was PBMCs. The receptors were sampled from a woman in her thirties or forties in good health and CMV-seropositive.

The V gene is TRBV5-4, the J gene TRBJ1-1; the D is unclear. The CDR3 sequence is 15 residues long. Germline-derived CDR1 and CDR2 are SGHNT and YYREEE (reference sequence). The V and J ends lost 3 bases and 1 base respectively, with 13 bases between them. This chain's CDR3 is CASSSDGRRNTEAFF. CDR3 coding DNA: TGTGCCAGCAGCTCGGACGGGAGGAGGAACACTGAAGCTTTCTTT. The entire variable domain, with the rest obtained from reference TRBV5-4 and TRBJ1-1, is as follows: ETGVTQSPTHLIKTRGQQVTLRCSSQSGHNTVSWYQQALGQGPQFIFQYYREEENGRGNFPPRFSGLQFPNYSSELNVNALELDDSALYLCASSSDGRRNTEAFFGQGTRLTVV.

The CDR3 nucleotides are TGTGCCAGCAGCGCTCACCGACAGGGCTCTGGGGCCAACGTCCTGACTTTC. Translation gives CASSAHRQGSGANVLTF. The chain couples TRBV11-3 to TRBJ2-6; 7 nucleotides line up with TRBD1. Germline loops: CDR1 SGHNT, CDR2 YENEEA. V trimming: 5 bases; J trimming: 0 bases; junction bases outside the gene matches: 7. The CDR3 extends over 17 amino acids.

This chain uses TRBV4-2 with TRBJ2-1; possibly TRBD2 for D (6 bases). The CDR3 is 15 residues long. CDR1 is LGHNA, CDR2 YNFKEQ, per germline. V shed 0 bases and J shed 8 bases, with 14 bases lying between them. The DNA of the CDR3 is TGTGCCAGCAGCCAAGATCTCCGGGAGTTATATGAGCAGTTCTTC. This codes for CASSQDLRELYEQFF.

The CDR3 nucleotides are TGTGCCAGCAGCCCGGCGCGGGTGAACACTGAAGCTTTCTTT. This encodes CASSPARVNTEAFF. The V and J genes are TRBV5-4 and TRBJ1-1, with D uncertain. In germline, CDR1 is SGHNT, CDR2 YYREEE (reference sequence). This CDR3 contains 14 residues. V lost 4 bases to trimming and J lost 0 bases, with 10 bases between them.

The chain links TRBV27 to TRBJ2-7, with a tentative D call TRBD2 (6 bases). The CDR3 has 14 amino acids. Trimming pared 5 bases from V and 6 bases from J, leaving 17 bases between. From germline, CDR1 is MNHEY and CDR2 SMNVEV (reference sequence). CDR3 in DNA: TGTGCCAGCAGTCCTCTCGGGGGTTACGGCGAGCAGTACTTC. Amino acids: CASSPLGGYGEQYF.

The table lists this clone with a count of one. The V gene is TRBV13, the J gene TRBJ2-5, with 11 bases identical to TRBD2. J gave up 1 base and V 5 bases, and 6 bases lay outside the gene matches. This CDR3 has 16 amino acids. Germline CDR1 reads PRHDT; CDR2 reads FYEKMQ (reference sequence). This chain's CDR3 is CASSPRLAGFQETQYF. As DNA, the CDR3 is TGTGCCAGCAGCCCAAGACTAGCGGGGTTCCAAGAGACCCAGTACTTC.

The chain joins TRBV30 to TRBJ2-7, with TRBD2 as a possible D gene (6 bases). The CDR3 is made up of 14 amino acids. Germline values: CDR1 GTSNPN, CDR2 SVGIG (reference sequence). Trimming stripped 2 bases from V and 6 bases from J, with 17 bases between. CDR3 in DNA: TGTGCCTGGAGTAATGGGGAGGTGCTGAGCGAGCAGTACTTC. Translation gives CAWSNGEVLSEQYF.

The CDR3 here is CASSYSGTGTYNEQFF. CDR3 nucleotide sequence: TGTGCCAGCAGTTACTCCGGGACAGGCACCTACAATGAGCAGTTCTTC. This chain joins TRBV6-5 and TRBJ2-1, with 8 bases lining up with TRBD1. Per germline, CDR1 MNHEY and CDR2 SVGAGI. V gave up 0 bases and J gave up 2 bases; unmatched junction bases: 3. The CDR3 is 16 residues long.

V is TRBV30 and J is TRBJ2-3, with D possibly matching TRBD1 (5 bases). Germline V gene data show CDR1 as GTSNPN and CDR2 as SVGIG (reference sequence). V lost 4 bases and J lost 1, with 18 bases in between. This CDR3 comprises 16 residues. The CDR3 DNA reads TGTGCCTGGACTTGGGAAGGGGCCAGTGGCACAGATACGCAGTATTTT. Protein sequence: CAWTWEGASGTDTQYF.

This clone was found a few times. The chain couples TRBV7-8 to TRBJ2-7, with D perhaps matching TRBD1 (6 bases). Germline CDR1 and CDR2: SGHVS and FQNEAQ. V shed 0 bases and J shed 4 bases, with 10 bases lying between them. The CDR3 is 14 residues long. For the CDR3, the DNA is TGTGCCAGCAGCTTAGCTCTTGGACAGTACGAGCAGTACTTC. This encodes CASSLALGQYEQYF. Based on the CDR3 plus reference TRBV7-8 and TRBJ2-7, the full variable domain is GAGVSQSPRYKVAKRGQDVALRCDPISGHVSLFWYQQALGQGPEFLTYFQNEAQLDKSGLPSDRFFAERPEGSVSTLKIQRTQQEDSAVYLCASSLALGQYEQYFGPGTRLTVT.

The genes are TRBV9 and TRBJ2-2; 10 bases are a match to TRBD2. This CDR3 has 18 amino acids. The ends lost 0 bases at V and 6 bases at J; junction bases unmatched: 11. Germline CDR1 SGDLS, CDR2 YYNGEE. This CDR3 reads CASSVDGRSGLAAGELFF. In DNA, the CDR3 is TGTGCCAGCAGCGTAGACGGTAGAAGCGGACTAGCGGCCGGGGAGCTGTTTTTT.

The chain has TRBV30 and TRBJ1-3; D might be TRBD1 (5 bases). V was cut by 0 bases and J by 4 bases, with 7 bases left in between. This CDR3 is 13 amino acids long. Germline V gene sequence: CDR1 GTSNPN, CDR2 SVGIG (reference sequence). In nucleotides, the CDR3 is TGTGCCTGGAGTGTACGGGGGGGAAACACCATATATTTT. Amino acids: CAWSVRGGNTIYF.

This clone was picked up one time. The chain recombines TRBV7-8 with TRBJ2-7, with a tentative D call TRBD2 (6 bases). There are 14 residues in the CDR3. CDR1 and CDR2 from the germline V gene are SGHVS and FQNEAQ. The V end was cut by 5 bases, the J end by 2 bases, with 13 bases between. The CDR3 DNA sequence: TGTGCCAGCAGCCCAGTACGACTAGCCTACGAGCAGTACTTC. This encodes CASSPVRLAYEQYF.

The chain links TRBV28 to TRBJ1-4; D gene unclear. The ends were cut back, 3 bases at V and 1 base at J, with 3 bases in the middle. There are 13 residues in the CDR3. Germline V gene lookup returns CDR1 MDHEN and CDR2 SYDVKM. CDR3 residues: CASSFRTNEKLFF. Written as DNA, the CDR3 is TGTGCCAGCAGTTTCAGAACTAATGAAAAACTGTTTTTT.

The chain links TRBV5-4 to TRBJ1-4; D call uncertain. Trimming took off 0 bases at V and 8 bases at J, with 5 bases between the two ends. The V gene's germline CDR1 is SGHNT and CDR2 YYREEE (reference sequence). The CDR3 length is 12 residues. The CDR3 DNA reads as TGTGCCAGCAGCTTGGATCGGGAAAAACTGTTTTTT. This translates into CASSLDREKLFF. The full variable domain, its missing parts supplied by reference TRBV5-4 and TRBJ1-4, is ETGVTQSPTHLIKTRGQQVTLRCSSQSGHNTVSWYQQALGQGPQFIFQYYREEENGRGNFPPRFSGLQFPNYSSELNVNALELDDSALYLCASSLDREKLFFGSGTQLSVL.

The J gene is TRBJ2-7, the V gene TRBV5-1, with TRBD2 matching over 11 bases. The CDR3 is 13 residues long. Looked up from germline, CDR1 is SGHRS and CDR2 is YFSETQ. The J segment lost 4 bases and the V segment lost 3 bases, leaving 0 bases of the junction unmatched. The CDR3 reads CASSWTSGYEQYF. CDR3 nucleotide sequence: TGCGCCAGCAGCTGGACTAGCGGGTACGAGCAGTACTTC.

This chain connects TRBV10-1 to TRBJ2-5, with a tentative D call TRBD2 (7 bases). The CDR3 is 12 amino acids. Per the germline V gene, CDR1 is WNHNN and CDR2 is SYGVQD (reference sequence). V was shortened by 6 bases and J by 3 bases, with 8 bases between the two germline ends. This CDR3 reads CASRGGEETQYF. The CDR3 coding sequence is TGCGCCAGCAGAGGGGGGGAAGAGACCCAGTACTTC.

The chain joins TRBV6-6 to TRBJ2-2; 11 positions match TRBD2. The V gene's germline CDR1 is MNHNY and CDR2 SVGAGI (reference sequence). This CDR3 region has 15 residues. The junction had 6 bases not matched to a gene; V was cut back by 5 bases and J by 7 bases. The CDR3 nucleotides are TGTGCCAGCAGTCTTAGCGGGAGGGCCAGCGGGGAGCTGTTTTTT. Its translation: CASSLSGRASGELFF.

This chain links TRBV19 with TRBJ2-5, with unresolved D. The V end was cut by 4 bases, the J end by 5 bases, with 8 bases between. The CDR3 has 12 amino acids. Germline V gives CDR1 LNHDA, CDR2 SQIVND (reference sequence). The CDR3: CASSSQVETQYF. Written as DNA, the CDR3 is TGTGCCAGTAGTAGCCAGGTTGAGACCCAGTACTTC.